This T cell receptor (beta chain) was documented in a study of high-grade serous ovarian cancer treatment subgroups. General study results and limits: Different patients shared almost no repertoire; same-patient tumors shared about 0.095 to 0.85.

Generated by immunoSEQ multiplex PCR, the TCRdb table keeps only in-frame clones and is missing some. The table shows about 6,800 clones, with 79% occurring only once. This clone was counted once. Antigen specificity is unknown. Tumor tissue was taken before any definitive surgery or chemotherapy was given. The specimen sequenced was tumor tissue. The receptor's source is a human donor with high-grade serous ovarian cancer.

CDR3 in amino acids: CASSYSGGGEFF. The DNA of the CDR3 is TGTGCCAGCAGTTACTCCGGAGGTGGGGAGTTCTTC. The gene calls are TRBV6-5 and TRBJ2-1; D is possibly TRBD2 (5 bases). Trimming cost V 0 bases and J 14 bases, with 11 bases left between them. Germline V CDR1 and CDR2: MNHEY, SVGAGI. The CDR3 extends over 12 amino acids.